Included here is one T cell receptor (beta chain) sequence, with context. TCRdb called the 5' RACE reads again in MiXCR, with one record for every CDR3 protein. The sample records approximately 430,000 distinct CDR3 sequences, more than 20% being singletons. The data belong to a study of T-cell memory formation after mild COVID-19. The sequenced sample consisted of PBMCs or a T cell subset sorted from them (not recorded which). The sequence was obtained from an adult woman who had mild COVID-19 (a few samples of this study predate the infection). Cell type and time point are not known.

DNA for the CDR3: TGTGCCAGCAGCTTAGCGGGAATAGCATCGGTGGACTACGAGCAGTACTTC. Its protein product is CASSLAGIASVDYEQYF. J is TRBJ2-7 and V is TRBV7-9; D is ambiguous. Germline V CDR1 and CDR2: SEHNR, FQNEAQ (reference sequence). This CDR3 region has 17 residues. The V end lost 0 bases, the J end lost 3 bases, and 18 bases lay between the germline ends. Filled out from reference TRBV7-9 and TRBJ2-7, the complete variable domain reads DTGVSQNPRHKITKRGQNVTFRCDPISEHNRLYWYRQTLGQGPEFLTYFQNEAQLEKSRLLSDRFSAERPKGSFSTLEIQRTEQGDSAMYLCASSLAGIASVDYEQYFGPGTRLTVT.